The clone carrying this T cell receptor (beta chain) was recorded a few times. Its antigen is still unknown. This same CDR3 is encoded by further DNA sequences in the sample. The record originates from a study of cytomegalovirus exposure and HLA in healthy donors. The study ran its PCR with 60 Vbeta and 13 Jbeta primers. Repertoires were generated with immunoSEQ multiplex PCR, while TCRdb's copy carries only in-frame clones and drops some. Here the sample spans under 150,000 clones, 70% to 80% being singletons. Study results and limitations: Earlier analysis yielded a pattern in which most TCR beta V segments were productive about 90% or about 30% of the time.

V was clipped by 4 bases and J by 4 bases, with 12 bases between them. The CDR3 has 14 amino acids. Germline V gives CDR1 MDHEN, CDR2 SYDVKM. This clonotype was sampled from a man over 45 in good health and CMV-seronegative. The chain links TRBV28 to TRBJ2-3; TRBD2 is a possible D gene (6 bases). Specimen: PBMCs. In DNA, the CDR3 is TGTGCCAGCAGTTCTACGGGGGTGGCAGATACGCAGTATTTT. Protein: CASSSTGVADTQYF.